This TCR beta chain was recorded in a study of T-cell memory formation after mild COVID-19. Across the whole study: TCR clusters largely stayed donor specific.

In this sample, this clonotype turned up many times. TCRdb passed the 5' RACE reads through MiXCR, listing each CDR3 protein once. The data contain about 90,000 distinct CDR3 sequences, less than 15% of them singletons. Sample: PBMCs or a T cell subset sorted from them (not recorded which). This receptor was identified in an adult woman who had mild COVID-19 (a few samples of this study predate the infection). Cell type and time point are not known.

The CDR3 loop reads CASSQEIRAWGPGELFF. As DNA, the CDR3 is TGCGCCAGCAGCCAAGAAATTCGGGCATGGGGCCCCGGGGAGCTGTTTTTT. The J gene is TRBJ2-2, the V gene TRBV4-3; D may be TRBD1 (5 bases). V was cut by 0 bases and J by 6 bases, with 17 bases left in between. This CDR3 region has 17 residues. Germline V gene lookup returns CDR1 LGHNA and CDR2 YSLEER.